This T cell receptor (beta chain) was documented in a study of shared clonotypes between healthy human individuals. Libraries were prepared by immunoSEQ multiplex PCR; TCRdb keeps only in-frame clonotypes and omits some of them. Altogether under 1,100,000 clones are present, about four fifths being singletons, with the ten largest covering roughly 0.65%. The CDR3 is made up of 15 amino acids. Germline V gene lookup returns CDR1 LNHDA and CDR2 SQIVND (reference sequence). V dropped 6 bases and J dropped 7 bases, with 18 bases sitting between them. Specimen: memory CD4+ T cells from PBMCs. Subset here: CD45RA-negative fraction. This receptor was taken from a man aged 18 to 30 in good health. Some clones in this sample may be carry-over from other donors' samples. V usage is TRBV19 and J usage is TRBJ2-2; D unclear. This CDR3 is CASSPSRPGLGELFF. The CDR3 bases are TGTGCCAGTAGCCCATCCCGTCCCGGGCTCGGGGAGCTGTTTTTT.